This is a list of T cell receptor beta chains from one sample in a study of CD8 T cells in Susac syndrome. TCRdb reprocessed the immunoSEQ multiplex PCR reads via MiXCR and lists one record per CDR3 protein. The sample carries some 130,000 distinct CDR3 sequences, about 90% recorded once. The specimen was CD8+ T cells from PBMCs. The receptors come from a human donor with multiple sclerosis. CDR3s leave out the opening cysteine and the closing phenylalanine or tryptophan.

j_call v_call cdr3_length cdr3_aa
TRBJ2-1 TRBV27 12 ASGLLQDINEQF
TRBJ2-1 TRBV14 17 ASSQADPGTSGAYNEQF
TRBJ2-7 TRBV29-1 11 STAHGVSYEQY
TRBJ1-2 TRBV30 14 AWSHPWSTTNYGYT
TRBJ1-1 TRBV27 12 ASSFSTGSTEAF
TRBJ2-7 TRBV29-1 11 SVSAGDAYEQY
TRBJ1-1 TRBV2 14 ASSVGGTGLNTEAF
TRBJ2-1 TRBV6-4 11 ASSNDNYNEQF
TRBJ2-3 TRBV12-3/TRBV12-4 13 ASTQSGLESDTQY
TRBJ2-7 TRBV14 11 ASSQAHLYEQY
TRBJ2-5 TRBV11-2 14 ASSLEAGPPRETQY
TRBJ2-5 TRBV4-3 13 ASSQLLADKETQY
TRBJ2-7 TRBV30 12 AWSVLPGGNEQY
TRBJ1-2 TRBV29-1 10 SVDPGAYGYT
TRBJ2-7 TRBV28 13 ASSFGVAGVYEQY
TRBJ2-5 TRBV28 12 ATWTSGLQETQY
TRBJ1-5 TRBV7-9 15 ASSTSGAEDFNQPQH
TRBJ1-2 TRBV6-2/TRBV6-3 11 ASSYGDRNGYT
TRBJ1-5 TRBV2 14 ASSALGQPAGQPQH
TRBJ2-7 TRBV6-5 13 ASSYSGGGGYEQY
TRBJ2-7 TRBV12-5 11 ASGYASSYEQY
TRBJ2-7 TRBV18 12 ASSPGSGSGEQY
TRBJ2-3 TRBV11-2 12 ASSPLGGTDTQY
TRBJ2-3 TRBV4-1 12 ASSQQGWTDTQY
TRBJ1-2 TRBV27 9 ASGEIYGYT
TRBJ2-5 TRBV27 14 ASSLSDSGIQETQY
TRBJ2-7 TRBV29-1 12 SVIQGQSSYEQY
TRBJ2-7 TRBV28 13 ASSLDRDSTYEQY
TRBJ1-5 TRBV30 13 AWSPGVGGNQPQH
TRBJ1-5 TRBV5-6 13 ASSQGTASNQPQH
TRBJ2-3 TRBV9 13 ASSVEAGVADTQY
TRBJ2-5 TRBV2 10 ASSEVIYLQY
TRBJ2-7 TRBV4-1 15 ASSQAVGGTEAYEQY
TRBJ2-3 TRBV30 10 AWSVSQDTQY
TRBJ2-7 TRBV6-4 12 ASSDGGPTYEQY
TRBJ2-7 TRBV6-2/TRBV6-3 11 AIRLAGVEEQY
TRBJ1-6 TRBV28 9 ASMDLTPLH
TRBJ2-3 TRBV6-5 11 ASSYEGTDTQY
TRBJ2-3 TRBV29-1 13 SVQLLDRGVDTQY
TRBJ1-4 TRBV7-9 14 ASSWTGDTTNEKLF
TRBJ2-7 TRBV4-3 13 ASSQGQGTPYEQY
TRBJ2-1 TRBV9 10 ASSGIETEQF
TRBJ1-2 TRBV19 12 AIRARGTNYGYT
TRBJ2-1 TRBV27 19 ASSGSSGLGYDVSSYNEQF
TRBJ1-5 TRBV10-2 12 ASSLTGARQPQH
TRBJ2-2 TRBV20-1 10 SASADTGELF
TRBJ2-2 TRBV24-1 13 ATSDLRTNTGELF